The 9 T cell receptor beta chains reported below all come from one sample, sequenced in a study of post-analysis software for immune sequencing data. These receptors have no known antigen. Presence of unique molecular identifiers characterized the TCR beta cDNA libraries. TCRdb processed the PCR reads anew with MiXCR; each CDR3 protein has one entry. The data hold about 760,000 distinct CDR3 sequences, with roughly 29% observed a single time. Regarding the study as a whole: Relative to controls, patients had five TRBV segments at higher frequency, with TRBV5-6, TRBV5-1 and TRBV20-1 among these.

The source material was blood. The source of these receptors is a girl aged 10-17 years with multiple sclerosis.

The V gene is TRBV7-2, the J gene TRBJ1-4; 7 bases fit TRBD1. Trimming removed 7 bases from V and 8 bases from J; junction bases left unmatched: 10. Per germline, CDR1 SGHTA and CDR2 FQGNSA. CDR3 size: 14 residues. The CDR3 coding sequence is TGTGCCAGCAAGCGGGCGACAGGGAACGAAAAACTGTTTTTT. It specifies CASKRATGNEKLFF.

The chain is built from TRBV28 and TRBJ2-1; 8 nucleotides line up with TRBD2. The CDR3 loop spans 15 amino acids. V shed 7 bases, J shed 7 bases, and the junction held 12 bases outside the gene matches. Per germline, CDR1 MDHEN and CDR2 SYDVKM. The CDR3 loop reads CASTSAGVFWNEQFF. The CDR3 nucleotides read TGTGCCAGCACTTCAGCGGGAGTATTTTGGAATGAGCAGTTCTTC. The full variable domain, completed using reference TRBV28 and TRBJ2-1, is DVKVTQSSRYLVKRTGEKVFLECVQDMDHENMFWYRQDPGLGLRLIYFSYDVKMKEKGDIPEGYSVSREKKERFSLILESASTNQTSMYLCASTSAGVFWNEQFFGPGTRLTVL.

This chain links TRBV6-5 with TRBJ1-1; 7 bases agree with TRBD1. Germline CDR1 reads MNHEY; CDR2 reads SVGAGI. The CDR3 length is 14 residues. V gave up 3 bases and J gave up 4 bases; unmatched junction bases: 5. CDR3 amino acids: CASSYSTGSTEAFF. In nucleotides, the CDR3 is TGTGCCAGCAGTTATTCGACAGGGTCCACTGAAGCTTTCTTT.

The chain links TRBV20-1 to TRBJ2-1; 9 bases agree with TRBD2. TRBJ2-7 explains the end of the DNA better; the J call may be wrong. The V gene's germline CDR1 is DFQATT and CDR2 SNEGSKA (reference sequence). This CDR3 spans 16 amino acids. The CDR3 protein is CSASRVEAGGKNEQYF. CDR3 sequence (DNA): TGCAGTGCTAGCAGGGTCGAAGCGGGGGGAAAAAATGAGCAGTACTTC.

The chain recombines TRBV29-1 with TRBJ1-2, with 7 bases lining up with TRBD1. CDR1 and CDR2 (germline): SQVTM, ANQGSEA. This CDR3 is 12 amino acids long. Unmatched junction bases numbered 5, after V lost 5 bases and J lost 5 bases. The DNA of the CDR3 is TGCAGCGTTAGGCCAGGGGGGTATGGCTACACCTTC. This gives the protein CSVRPGGYGYTF. Filled out from reference TRBV29-1 and TRBJ1-2, the complete variable domain reads SAVISQKPSRDICQRGTSLTIQCQVDSQVTMMFWYRQQPGQSLTLIATANQGSEATYESGFVIDKFPISRPNLTFSTLTVSNMSPEDSSIYLCSVRPGGYGYTFGSGTRLTVV.

The chain carries TRBV4-1 and TRBJ1-1, with TRBD1 identical over 7 bases. Germline V gene data show CDR1 as MGHRA and CDR2 as YSYEKL. V shed 0 bases and J 6 bases; nucleotides not matched to a gene: 13. The CDR3 has 17 residues. DNA of the CDR3: TGCGCCAGCAGCCAAGAAGTGCCAGGGGGGCGAACCGCTGAAGCTTTCTTT. This translates into CASSQEVPGGRTAEAFF.

This CDR3 is CSARGWGIDSNQPQHF. The CDR3 region has the DNA TGCAGTGCTAGGGGTTGGGGGATTGATAGCAATCAGCCCCAGCATTTT. The genes are TRBV20-1 and TRBJ1-5; D perhaps matches TRBD1 (5 bases). The CDR3 spans 16 residues. V was trimmed by 3 bases and J by 0 bases, leaving 15 bases between them. The germline CDR1 and CDR2 sequences are DFQATT and SNEGSKA (reference sequence).

This rearrangement joins TRBV16 to TRBJ1-1; D unresolved. With 2 bases removed from V and 2 bases from J, the gap between germline ends came to 9 bases. Germline-derived CDR1 and CDR2 are KGHSY and FQNENV. The CDR3 extends over 14 amino acids. CDR3 in amino acids: CASSQPDTNTEAFF. In DNA, the CDR3 is TGTGCCAGCAGCCAACCCGATACTAACACTGAAGCTTTCTTT.

This clonotype was detected only a few times. This rearrangement joins TRBV20-1 to TRBJ2-5; TRBD1 agrees at 11 bases. V was clipped by 6 bases and J by 5 bases; unmatched bases: 5. The germline gives CDR1 DFQATT, CDR2 SNEGSKA (reference sequence). This CDR3 contains 13 residues. The CDR3 is CSARTGGRETQYF. CDR3 sequence (DNA): TGCAGTGCCCGGACAGGGGGCCGGGAGACCCAGTACTTC.